The present entry profiles one T cell receptor (beta chain) with its context. This record belongs to a study of cytomegalovirus exposure and HLA in healthy donors. Germline V gene data show CDR1 as MGHRA and CDR2 as YSYEKL. J gave up 2 bases and V 5 bases, and 16 bases lay outside the gene matches. This CDR3 is 18 amino acids long. 13 Jbeta primers and 60 Vbeta primers were used for the PCR. Profiling relied on immunoSEQ multiplex PCR, and the TCRdb table lists in-frame clones only, not all of them. The data hold roughly 120,000 clones, with around three quarters observed a single time. This receptor was taken from a man aged 40-50 years in good health and CMV-seronegative. Input material: PBMCs. The chain is built from TRBV4-1 and TRBJ2-7; 9 positions agree with TRBD1. The CDR3 DNA is TGCGCCAGCAGCATTCGGACAGGGGCCGAGGAATACACCTACGAGCAGTACTTC. This encodes CASSIRTGAEEYTYEQYF.